Below are 25 T cell receptor beta chains sequenced from a single sample in a study of blood T cell repertoires in COVID-19. Repertoires were generated with immunoSEQ multiplex PCR, while TCRdb's copy carries only in-frame clones and drops some. The sample gives 90,000 to 150,000 clones, roughly nine tenths of which show up once; approximately 7.9% is in the top ten. The sequenced sample was peripheral blood. The receptors derive from a man aged 65-85 years who had recovered from COVID-19.

In its sample, this clone was seen a few times. This chain uses TRBV28 with TRBJ1-1, with D tentatively TRBD1 (5 bases). The CDR3 covers 12 residues. V lost 7 bases to trimming and J lost 5 bases, with 11 bases between them. Germline loops: CDR1 MDHEN, CDR2 SYDVKM. The CDR3 DNA is TGTGCCAGCATCGCGGGGCTGACTGAAGCTTTCTTT. This translates into CASIAGLTEAFF.

This clone is medium-sized (0.01 to 0.1%) in the sample. The gene calls are TRBV6-4 and TRBJ2-3; D is perhaps TRBD2 (5 bases). This CDR3 is 14 amino acids long. Germline loops: CDR1 MRHNA, CDR2 SNTAGT. V was cut by 4 bases and J by 2 bases, with 10 bases left in between. CDR3 region: CASSGNSDTDTQYF. The CDR3 DNA is TGTGCCAGCAGTGGAAATAGCGACACAGATACGCAGTATTTT.

The chain combines TRBV19 with TRBJ2-3, with 10 bases aligning to TRBD2. CDR1 LNHDA and CDR2 SQIVND come from the germline V gene (reference sequence). CDR3 size: 15 residues. Trimming took 3 bases from V and 6 from J; bases not matched to a gene: 6. The CDR3 sequence: CASSILAGGMDTQYF. In DNA form, the CDR3 reads TGTGCCAGTAGTATTTTAGCGGGGGGAATGGATACGCAGTATTTT.

The chain joins TRBV6-6 to TRBJ1-1, with D unclear. V gave up 8 bases and J gave up 2 bases, with 9 bases separating them. Germline loops: CDR1 MNHNY, CDR2 SVGAGI (reference sequence). The CDR3 totals 12 residues. CDR3 region: CASGGYNTEAFF. The DNA for the CDR3 is TGTGCCAGCGGAGGGTATAACACTGAAGCTTTCTTT.

This clone was counted a few times. V is TRBV7-3 and J is TRBJ2-7, with 10 bases identical to TRBD1. Losses at the gene ends were 5 bases for V and 6 bases for J; bases not matched to a gene: 10. There are 15 residues in the CDR3. CDR1 and CDR2 from the germline V gene are SGHTA and FQGTGA. The CDR3 loop reads CASSATPGTGVEQYF. The CDR3 bases are TGTGCCAGCAGCGCCACACCCGGGACAGGGGTCGAGCAGTACTTC.

J is TRBJ2-3 and V is TRBV14; 10 bases agree with TRBD2. CDR3 length equals 17 residues. Unmatched junction bases numbered 13, after V lost 4 bases and J lost 6 bases. Per germline, CDR1 SGHDN and CDR2 FVKESK. CDR3 amino acids: CASSPLLLSGGVDTQYF. CDR3 in DNA: TGTGCCAGCAGCCCCCTCCTCCTGAGCGGGGGGGTTGATACGCAGTATTTT.

The chain combines TRBV10-3 with TRBJ2-1; D gene unclear. Deletions cut 9 bases from V and 2 bases from J, with 8 bases between. Germline V CDR1 and CDR2: ENHRY, SYGVKD. CDR3 size: 12 residues. This chain's CDR3 is CAISGPYNEQFF. The CDR3 nucleotides read TGTGCCATTTCTGGCCCCTACAATGAGCAGTTCTTC.

This clone appeared a single time. The V and J genes are TRBV6-2 or TRBV6-3 and TRBJ2-3; no clear D gene. V lost 0 bases to trimming and J lost 0 bases, with 10 bases between them. The CDR3 runs to 16 residues. The V gene's germline CDR1 is MNHEY and CDR2 SVGEGT. CDR3 sequence: CASSYSTQTSTDTQYF. The CDR3 nucleotides read TGTGCCAGCAGTTACTCGACGCAGACTAGCACAGATACGCAGTATTTT.

This chain connects TRBV4-1 to TRBJ1-2, with 8 bases that match TRBD1. V dropped 7 bases and J dropped 6; count of bases not matched to a gene: 10. Germline values: CDR1 MGHRA, CDR2 YSYEKL. This CDR3 has 14 residues. DNA for the CDR3: TGCGCCAGCACCCGGGACAGGACAGTAGATGGCTACACCTTC. This translates into CASTRDRTVDGYTF.

This chain uses TRBV28 with TRBJ2-7; 9 bases fit TRBD2. The CDR3 covers 16 residues. Germline V lookup: CDR1 MDHEN, CDR2 SYDVKM. V shed 3 bases and J 0 bases; nucleotides not matched to a gene: 6. CDR3: CASSFTLAGLSYEQYF. CDR3 in DNA: TGTGCCAGCAGTTTCACACTAGCGGGCCTCTCCTACGAGCAGTACTTC.

This chain connects TRBV5-4 to TRBJ1-1, with unresolved D. CDR3 length: 13 amino acids. V lost 1 base, J lost 0 bases, and 4 bases lay in between. CDR1 SGHNT and CDR2 YYREEE come from the germline V gene (reference sequence). In DNA, the CDR3 is TGTGCCAGCAGCTTGAGAGTGAACACTGAAGCTTTCTTT. Translating it yields CASSLRVNTEAFF.

This sequence joins TRBV7-8 and TRBJ1-1; a weak D match, TRBD1 (5 bases). CDR3 length: 13 amino acids. Trimming cost V 5 bases and J 6 bases, with 13 bases left between them. The V gene's germline CDR1 is SGHVS and CDR2 FQNEAQ. CDR3 residues: CASSVVQVSEAFF. The CDR3 DNA reads as TGTGCCAGCAGCGTAGTACAGGTCTCTGAAGCTTTCTTT. The whole variable domain, remainder taken from reference TRBV7-8 and TRBJ1-1, is GAGVSQSPRYKVAKRGQDVALRCDPISGHVSLFWYQQALGQGPEFLTYFQNEAQLDKSGLPSDRFFAERPEGSVSTLKIQRTQQEDSAVYLCASSVVQVSEAFFGQGTRLTVV.

The CDR3 region is CSVGLAGTGTQYF. CDR3 sequence (DNA): TGCAGCGTGGGACTAGCGGGAACGGGTACGCAGTATTTT. The chain carries TRBV29-1 and TRBJ2-3; 13 bases match TRBD2. The germline gives CDR1 SQVTM, CDR2 ANQGSEA. With V trimmed by 6 bases and J by 8 bases, 5 bases remained unmatched. The CDR3 is 13 residues long.

The sample holds a few counts of this clone. The genes are TRBV5-8 and TRBJ2-7; a possible D gene is TRBD1 (6 bases). The CDR3 loop spans 14 amino acids. The V gene's germline CDR1 is SGHTS and CDR2 YDEGEE. Trimming cost V 0 bases and J 5 bases, with 12 bases left between them. CDR3 sequence reads: CASSLEQGLNEQYF. As DNA, the CDR3 is TGTGCCAGCAGCTTGGAACAGGGCCTAAACGAGCAGTACTTC. The full variable domain, its missing parts supplied by reference TRBV5-8 and TRBJ2-7, is EAGVTQSPTHLIKTRGQQATLRCSPISGHTSVYWYQQALGLGLQFLLWYDEGEERNRGNFPPRFSGRQFPNYSSELNVNALELEDSALYLCASSLEQGLNEQYFGPGTRLTVT.

This chain uses TRBV3-1 (or the pseudogene TRBV3-2) with TRBJ1-2, with TRBD1 as a possible D gene (6 bases). The germline V and J ends were trimmed by 0 bases and 4 bases, with 12 bases remaining between them. This CDR3 region has 15 residues. Per germline, CDR1 LGHDT and CDR2 YNNKEL (reference sequence). This CDR3 is CASSQEQGAIYGYTF. The CDR3 DNA follows: TGTGCCAGCAGCCAAGAACAGGGAGCGATCTATGGCTACACCTTC.

The chain recombines TRBV6-4 with TRBJ1-1; perhaps TRBD1 as D (6 bases). V lost 7 bases, J lost 7 bases, and 13 bases lay in between. CDR1 MRHNA and CDR2 SNTAGT come from the germline V gene. The CDR3 totals 12 residues. This CDR3 reads CASKGDHSEAFF. DNA of the CDR3: TGTGCCAGCAAGGGGGATCATAGTGAAGCTTTCTTT.

The rearrangement uses TRBV24-1 and TRBJ2-5, with TRBD1 as a possible D gene (6 bases). The germline V and J ends were trimmed by 4 bases and 4 bases, with 18 bases remaining between them. The CDR3 length is 16 residues. Germline V gene data show CDR1 as KGHDR and CDR2 as SFDVKD. This chain's CDR3 is CATSDPGPRGRETQYF. The CDR3 DNA follows: TGTGCCACCAGTGACCCCGGACCCAGGGGACGAGAGACCCAGTACTTC.

CDR3 sequence (DNA): TGTGCCAGCAGTTTCTCGGGCAGCCCCCTACTCCCGGGGTTTTCACCCCTCCACTTT. Translated: CASSFSGSPLLPGFSPLHF. The chain has TRBV27 and TRBJ1-6, with D uncertain. Deletions cut 3 bases from V and 9 bases from J, with 27 bases between. Germline V lookup: CDR1 MNHEY, CDR2 SMNVEV (reference sequence). The CDR3 totals 19 residues.

V usage is TRBV7-2 and J usage is TRBJ1-1; D perhaps matches TRBD1 (6 bases). The V end was cut by 3 bases, the J end by 6 bases, with 14 bases between. Per germline, CDR1 SGHTA and CDR2 FQGNSA. The CDR3 is 14 residues long. The CDR3 region has the DNA TGTGCCAGCAGCTTGGGAGGGGGGCTGGCTGAAGCTTTCTTT. It yields the protein CASSLGGGLAEAFF.

V usage is TRBV19 and J usage is TRBJ2-7, with 15 positions matching TRBD2. This CDR3 is built from 14 residues. Trimming removed 8 bases from V and 4 bases from J; junction bases left unmatched: 3. Germline CDR1 and CDR2: LNHDA and SQIVND (reference sequence). The CDR3 nucleotides are TGTGCCAGTGGACTAGCGGGAGGGCCATACGAGCAGTACTTC. Amino acid sequence: CASGLAGGPYEQYF.

The chain carries TRBV7-9 and TRBJ1-3; maybe TRBD1 (6 bases). Trimming took off 1 base at V and 0 bases at J, with 13 bases between the two ends. CDR3 length equals 17 residues. The germline gives CDR1 SEHNR, CDR2 FQNEAQ (reference sequence). The CDR3 spells CASSLEQGLLSGNTIYF. The DNA for the CDR3 is TGTGCCAGCAGCTTAGAGCAGGGGCTGCTCTCTGGAAACACCATATATTTT.

The chain links TRBV7-2 to TRBJ1-2; TRBD1 agrees at 7 bases. In germline, CDR1 is SGHTA, CDR2 FQGNSA. The CDR3 sequence is 16 residues long. Germline trimming cut 2 bases from V and 7 bases from J; bases unmatched to any gene: 13. The CDR3 DNA reads TGTGCCAGCAGCTTAATGGGCGCAGGGGGGTCTGGTGGCTACACCTTC. It codes for CASSLMGAGGSGGYTF. Drawing the rest from reference TRBV7-2 and TRBJ1-2, the complete variable domain is GAGVSQSPSNKVTEKGKDVELRCDPISGHTALYWYRQSLGQGLEFLIYFQGNSAPDKSGLPSDRFSAERTGGSVSTLTIQRTQQEDSAVYLCASSLMGAGGSGGYTFGSGTRLTVV.

The rearrangement joins TRBV28 to TRBJ2-3, with D uncertain. This CDR3 comprises 12 residues. Trimming took off 6 bases at V and 2 bases at J, with 6 bases between the two ends. Germline V CDR1 and CDR2: MDHEN, SYDVKM. The CDR3 DNA is TGTGCCAGCAGCTTCTACACAGATACGCAGTATTTT. Translated, it gives CASSFYTDTQYF.

Notes on this clone: Compared with germline, one end of the junction differs, possibly owing to a read error. The V call is TRBV6-2 or TRBV6-3, the J call TRBJ2-1, with 13 nucleotides matching TRBD2. Germline V gene sequence: CDR1 MNHEY, CDR2 SVGEGT. CDR3 length: 12 amino acids. The CDR3 DNA sequence: TGTGCCAGCAGTGGACTAGCGGGAGAGCGGTTCTTC. It translates to CASSGLAGERFF.

The genes are TRBV6-2 or TRBV6-3 and TRBJ2-1; possibly TRBD2 for D (6 bases). Between the trimmed V and J ends, which lost 0 bases and 2 bases, there was a span of 8 bases. Germline V CDR1 and CDR2: MNHEY, SVGEGT. This CDR3 is built from 15 residues. The CDR3 sequence: CASSYSTGAYNEQFF. CDR3 sequence (DNA): TGTGCCAGCAGTTACTCGACGGGGGCCTACAATGAGCAGTTCTTC.